One and the same sample provided the 16 T cell receptor beta chains below, sequenced in a study of T-cell reconstitution after alpha-beta-depleted transplantation in children. Preparation of the TCRbeta library involved a method that used unique molecular identifiers. TCRdb used MiXCR to reprocess the PCR reads, holding one entry per CDR3 protein. The sample lists about a million distinct CDR3 sequences, under 30% seen once, with over 25% in the top ten. Sequenced here: PBMCs, mostly from graft donor cells, sampled 360 days after TCRalphabeta/CD19-depleted stem cell transplant. These TCRs come from a boy younger than two who had a stem cell transplant for SCID, so the T cells may come from the graft donor.

J is TRBJ2-7 and V is TRBV5-1, with 8 bases matching TRBD1. Trimming took 5 bases from V and 2 from J; bases not matched to a gene: 9. The CDR3 spans 15 residues. Germline CDR1 and CDR2: SGHRS and YFSETQ. This CDR3 reads CASRKPGTGAYEQYF. As DNA, the CDR3 is TGCGCCAGCAGGAAGCCCGGGACAGGCGCCTACGAGCAGTACTTC.

This chain uses TRBV11-2 with TRBJ2-3, with TRBD2 matching over 12 bases. Germline V gives CDR1 SGHAT, CDR2 FQNNGV. The CDR3 extends over 20 amino acids. After removal of 5 bases from V and 0 bases from J, the junction contained 15 bases not matched to a gene. The CDR3 spells CASSLAPSGGVTGSTDTQYF. CDR3 bases: TGTGCCAGCAGCCTTGCTCCTAGCGGGGGGGTCACCGGCAGCACAGATACGCAGTATTTT.

The chain carries TRBV9 and TRBJ2-2; D is uncertain. CDR3 size: 14 residues. The V and J ends lost 0 bases and 4 bases respectively, with 7 bases between them. Germline CDR1 and CDR2: SGDLS and YYNGEE. This chain's CDR3 is CASSVDLTTGELFF. The CDR3 DNA reads as TGTGCCAGCAGCGTAGATCTAACCACCGGGGAGCTGTTTTTT.

This clonotype was detected only a few times. The chain recombines TRBV10-1 with TRBJ2-1; weak D call: TRBD1 (6 bases). CDR1 and CDR2 from the germline V gene are WNHNN and SYGVQD (reference sequence). Trimming left V 5 bases short and J 6 bases short, with 14 bases between. The CDR3 has 14 residues. In DNA, the CDR3 is TGCGCCAGCAGTTCGGGTGAGGGGGTCAATGAGCAGTTCTTC. It encodes CASSSGEGVNEQFF.

The chain is built from TRBV27 and TRBJ2-7; 10 positions match TRBD2. Per the germline V gene, CDR1 is MNHEY and CDR2 is SMNVEV (reference sequence). V shed 4 bases and J 2 bases; nucleotides not matched to a gene: 8. The CDR3 is 16 amino acids. The CDR3 is CASSSPSGGITYEQYF. CDR3 in DNA: TGTGCCAGCAGTTCCCCTAGCGGGGGAATCACCTACGAGCAGTACTTC.

The chain is built from TRBV3-1 and TRBJ1-1; tentatively, D is TRBD1 (5 bases). The germline gives CDR1 LGHDT, CDR2 YNNKEL (reference sequence). The CDR3 has 12 amino acids. V lost 3 bases and J 7 bases, leaving 9 bases between the germline ends. For the CDR3, the DNA is TGTGCCAGCAGCCAGGGGACGATTGAAGCTTTCTTT. Protein product: CASSQGTIEAFF. The full variable domain, with the rest looked up from reference TRBV3-1 and TRBJ1-1, is DTAVSQTPKYLVTQMGNDKSIKCEQNLGHDTMYWYKQDSKKFLKIMFSYNNKELIINETVPNRFSPKSPDKAHLNLHINSLELGDSAVYFCASSQGTIEAFFGQGTRLTVV.

This clonotype has a handful of counts. The chain is built from TRBV28 and TRBJ2-5; the D is unclear. Germline CDR1 reads MDHEN; CDR2 reads SYDVKM. This CDR3 contains 13 residues. V was pared by 9 bases and J by 3 bases, with 14 bases between. CDR3 in DNA: TGTGCCAGTTTGCGGTGGCCAAAAGAGACCCAGTACTTC. Protein product: CASLRWPKETQYF.

This clonotype was counted between two and nine times. The chain links TRBV9 to TRBJ2-2; TRBD1 agrees at 7 bases. V lost 4 bases, J lost 3 bases, and 12 bases stayed unmatched. The CDR3 covers 17 residues. Germline loops: CDR1 SGDLS, CDR2 YYNGEE. The CDR3 DNA sequence: TGTGCCAGCAGCTTTGACAGGGACGACATATACACCGGGGAGCTGTTTTTT. Its translation: CASSFDRDDIYTGELFF.

This sequence joins TRBV4-2 and TRBJ2-2, with D tentatively TRBD1 (6 bases). Germline V lookup: CDR1 LGHNA, CDR2 YNFKEQ. The CDR3 totals 15 residues. The germline V and J ends were trimmed by 0 bases and 5 bases, with 10 bases remaining between them. The CDR3 spells CASSQEGAATGELFF. In nucleotides, the CDR3 is TGTGCCAGCAGCCAAGAGGGGGCAGCAACCGGGGAGCTGTTTTTT.

This clonotype was observed at least ten times. V gene TRBV15 combines with J gene TRBJ2-2; no clear D. CDR1 is LNHNV and CDR2 is YYDKDF in the germline V gene (reference sequence). Trimming pared 0 bases from V and 1 base from J, leaving 3 bases between. The CDR3 has 14 residues. Here the CDR3 DNA reads TGTGCCACCAGCAGAGAACAGAACACCGGGGAGCTGTTTTTT. Translated: CATSREQNTGELFF.

This clonotype was counted only a few times. This sequence joins TRBV28 and TRBJ2-3; D is undetermined. The V and J ends lost 3 bases and 0 bases respectively, with 19 bases between them. Germline V CDR1 and CDR2: MDHEN, SYDVKM. This CDR3 region has 18 residues. CDR3 DNA sequence: TGTGCCAGCAGTTTGATATTATCGTCCGCGGCTAGCACAGATACGCAGTATTTT. It translates to CASSLILSSAASTDTQYF.

V is TRBV15 and J is TRBJ2-7; weak D call: TRBD1 (5 bases). V was pared by 0 bases and J by 2 bases, with 14 bases between. Germline V gene data show CDR1 as LNHNV and CDR2 as YYDKDF (reference sequence). The CDR3 spans 16 residues. This chain's CDR3 is CATSRDTRGLAYEQYF. The CDR3 nucleotides are TGTGCCACCAGCAGAGATACAAGGGGATTGGCCTACGAGCAGTACTTC.

This chain connects TRBV20-1 to TRBJ2-1; D is perhaps TRBD1 or TRBD2 (5 bases each). Germline CDR1 DFQATT, CDR2 SNEGSKA (reference sequence). CDR3 size: 13 residues. The germline V and J ends were trimmed by 3 bases and 6 bases, with 12 bases remaining between them. The CDR3 sequence is CSASTGGINEQFF. The DNA for the CDR3 is TGCAGTGCTAGCACAGGAGGAATCAATGAGCAGTTCTTC.

This clonotype was counted ten times or more. This chain connects TRBV12-3 or TRBV12-4 to TRBJ2-2; the D call may be TRBD1 or TRBD2 (5 bases each). V was pared by 2 bases and J by 3 bases, with 7 bases between. The CDR3 runs to 14 residues. The CDR3 coding sequence is TGTGCCAGCAGTTTAATGGGACACACCGGGGAGCTGTTTTTT. Amino acids: CASSLMGHTGELFF.

This rearrangement joins TRBV30 to TRBJ2-7, with D perhaps TRBD1 (5 bases). The CDR3 extends over 11 amino acids. CDR1 is GTSNPN, CDR2 SVGIG, per germline (reference sequence). The V and J ends lost 4 bases and 6 bases respectively, with 10 bases between them. In DNA, the CDR3 is TGTGCCTGGACACAGGCAGGCGAGCAGTACTTC. It specifies CAWTQAGEQYF.

This clonotype was seen a few times. This sequence joins TRBV5-1 and TRBJ2-5, with D tentatively TRBD1 (6 bases). The length of the CDR3 is 18 residues. Per germline, CDR1 SGHRS and CDR2 YFSETQ. The V end lost 2 bases, the J end lost 7 bases, and 27 bases lay between the germline ends. The CDR3 loop reads CASSFQEEAGENSGTQYF. The CDR3 region has the DNA TGCGCCAGCAGCTTTCAGGAGGAGGCAGGGGAGAACTCAGGGACCCAGTACTTC.